These T cell receptor beta chains were read from a single sample in a study of blood T cell repertoires in COVID-19. Libraries were prepared by immunoSEQ multiplex PCR; TCRdb keeps only in-frame clonotypes and omits some of them. Here the sample spans 90,000 or so clones, about 89% being singletons. The material sequenced was peripheral blood. The receptors here all came from a human donor with active COVID-19. The donor label of this sample is uncertain. CDR3s include the opening cysteine and the closing phenylalanine or tryptophan. The order of the fields is V gene, D gene, clone size, J gene, CDR3 protein, CDR3 DNA. A D gene is named only where the DNA matches it firmly. Not every row has a clone size; where given, it reads once, few, many or a size class.

V: TRBV7-2
D: TRBD1
size: -
J: TRBJ1-1
CDR3: CASSLTGVPEAFF
DNA: TGTGCCAGCAGCTTGACAGGGGTCCCTGAAGCTTTCTTT

V: TRBV5-4
D: TRBD2
size: -
J: TRBJ2-3
CDR3: CASSLLKGGLTDTQYF
DNA: TGTGCCAGCAGCTTGCTGAAGGGAGGGTTGACAGATACGCAGTATTTT

V: TRBV27
D: TRBD2
size: -
J: TRBJ2-1
CDR3: CASSEPPFGRGVAEQFF
DNA: TGTGCCAGCAGTGAACCTCCTTTTGGACGGGGGGTAGCGGAGCAGTTCTTC

V: TRBV4-2
D: TRBD1
size: once
J: TRBJ1-2
CDR3: CASSHPGQGRLSYTF
DNA: TGTGCCAGCAGCCACCCAGGACAGGGGCGTTTGAGCTACACCTTC

V: TRBV5-1
D: TRBD1
size: -
J: TRBJ1-6
CDR3: CASRKDRGSSYNSPLHF
DNA: TGCGCCAGCAGAAAAGACAGGGGGAGTTCCTATAATTCACCCCTCCACTTT

V: TRBV11-2
D: -
size: -
J: TRBJ1-1
CDR3: CASSLLTGSNTEAFF
DNA: TGTGCCAGCAGCCTTTTAACAGGGAGCAACACTGAAGCTTTCTTT

V: TRBV6-1
D: -
size: once
J: TRBJ2-1
CDR3: CASSEGGYNEQFF
DNA: TGTGCCAGCAGTGAGGGGGGATACAATGAGCAGTTCTTC

V: TRBV5-1
D: -
size: -
J: TRBJ1-6
CDR3: CASSLSPGENSPLHF
DNA: TGCGCCAGCAGCTTGTCGCCAGGGGAAAATTCACCCCTCCACTTT

V: TRBV4-1
D: TRBD1
size: -
J: TRBJ1-1
CDR3: CASSLPYLGDRGGAFF
DNA: TGCGCCAGCAGCCTTCCATACCTCGGGGACAGGGGAGGGGCTTTCTTT

V: TRBV10-3
D: TRBD1
size: -
J: TRBJ1-1
CDR3: CAISDNRGNTEAFF
DNA: TGTGCCATCAGTGACAACAGGGGGAACACTGAAGCTTTCTTT

V: TRBV2
D: TRBD2
size: -
J: TRBJ2-1
CDR3: CASSEERGGSYNEQFF
DNA: TGTGCCAGCAGTGAAGAGCGGGGGGGCTCCTACAATGAGCAGTTCTTC

V: TRBV7-6
D: -
size: -
J: TRBJ2-7
CDR3: CASSSQAQPWPLSSYEQYF
DNA: TGTGCCAGCAGCTCACAGGCTCAACCTTGGCCGTTGAGCTCCTACGAGCAGTACTTC

V: TRBV5-1
D: -
size: -
J: TRBJ2-5
CDR3: CASSLDNREGETQYF
DNA: TGCGCCAGCAGCTTGGATAACAGGGAGGGAGAGACCCAGTACTTC

V: TRBV19
D: -
size: -
J: TRBJ1-1
CDR3: CASVGWALGTEAFF
DNA: TGTGCCAGTGTCGGTTGGGCGCTGGGCACTGAAGCTTTCTTT

V: TRBV9
D: TRBD1
size: -
J: TRBJ2-2
CDR3: CASSVEGANTGELFF
DNA: TGTGCCAGCAGCGTAGAGGGGGCCAACACCGGGGAGCTGTTTTTT

V: TRBV7-2
D: -
size: -
J: TRBJ2-2
CDR3: CASSYSQGTGELFF
DNA: TGTGCCAGCAGCTACTCACAGGGCACCGGGGAGCTGTTTTTT

V: TRBV3-1/TRBV3-2
D: TRBD2
size: -
J: TRBJ2-5
CDR3: CASSLTSFETQYF
DNA: TGTGCCAGCAGCCTGACTAGCTTCGAGACCCAGTACTTC

V: TRBV12-3/TRBV12-4
D: -
size: -
J: TRBJ1-5
CDR3: CASSPFNQPQHF
DNA: TGTGCCAGCAGCCCATTTAATCAGCCCCAGCATTTT

V: TRBV27
D: -
size: few
J: TRBJ2-6
CDR3: CACGGRNSGANVLTF
DNA: TGTGCCTGCGGAGGCAGAAACTCTGGGGCCAACGTCCTGACTTTC

V: TRBV5-1
D: -
size: -
J: TRBJ1-2
CDR3: CASSRDPAAGNYGYTF
DNA: TGCGCCAGCAGCAGAGACCCGGCGGCAGGGAACTATGGCTACACCTTC

V: TRBV18
D: TRBD2
size: -
J: TRBJ2-5
CDR3: CASSRSGGEETQYF
DNA: TGTGCCAGCTCACGCAGCGGGGGGGAAGAGACCCAGTACTTC

V: TRBV4-1
D: -
size: -
J: TRBJ1-1
CDR3: CASSRDKPSGAEGTEAFF
DNA: TGCGCCAGCAGCCGCGATAAACCGTCAGGGGCTGAGGGGACTGAAGCTTTCTTT

V: TRBV10-1
D: TRBD2
size: -
J: TRBJ2-5
CDR3: CASSESVSGNQETQYF
DNA: TGCGCCAGCAGTGAGTCGGTTAGCGGGAACCAAGAGACCCAGTACTTC

V: TRBV24-1
D: TRBD1
size: -
J: TRBJ1-1
CDR3: CATSDSDGRQGLNEAFF
DNA: TGTGCCACCAGTGATAGTGACGGTAGACAGGGGCTTAATGAAGCTTTCTTT

V: TRBV13
D: TRBD1
size: -
J: TRBJ1-2
CDR3: CASTQGVRNYGYTF
DNA: TGTGCCAGCACTCAGGGGGTCAGGAACTATGGCTACACCTTC

V: TRBV5-1
D: TRBD1
size: -
J: TRBJ2-7
CDR3: CASSLTGVLYEQYF
DNA: TGCGCCAGCAGTCTTACAGGGGTTCTCTACGAGCAGTACTTC

V: TRBV5-1
D: -
size: -
J: TRBJ1-6
CDR3: CASSLRQMNSPLHF
DNA: TGCGCCAGCAGCTTACGACAGATGAATTCACCCCTCCACTTT

V: TRBV28
D: TRBD1
size: once
J: TRBJ1-5
CDR3: CASKTGADSNQPQHF
DNA: TGTGCCAGCAAGACAGGGGCCGATAGCAATCAGCCCCAGCATTTT

V: TRBV15
D: TRBD2
size: -
J: TRBJ2-1
CDR3: CATSLLPGGESYNEQFF
DNA: TGTGCCACCAGTCTCTTACCCGGGGGGGAATCCTACAATGAGCAGTTCTTC

V: TRBV5-1
D: -
size: -
J: TRBJ2-5
CDR3: CASSLAAGQGKVETQYF
DNA: TGCGCCAGCAGCTTGGCCGCAGGGCAGGGAAAGGTAGAGACCCAGTACTTC

V: TRBV7-9
D: TRBD2
size: -
J: TRBJ2-7
CDR3: CASSPRGGGPNEQYF
DNA: TGTGCCAGCAGCCCGCGGGGGGGCGGTCCCAACGAGCAGTACTTC

V: TRBV19
D: -
size: -
J: TRBJ2-1
CDR3: CASQTGGTYNEQFF
DNA: TGTGCCAGTCAGACAGGAGGAACCTACAATGAGCAGTTCTTC

V: TRBV5-1
D: TRBD2
size: -
J: TRBJ2-1
CDR3: CASSLEGSGGDRYNEQFF
DNA: TGCGCCAGCAGCTTGGAGGGTAGCGGGGGGGACCGTTACAATGAGCAGTTCTTC

V: TRBV28
D: TRBD2
size: -
J: TRBJ2-7
CDR3: CASKGGSSYEQYF
DNA: TGTGCCAGCAAGGGCGGGAGCTCCTACGAGCAGTACTTC

V: TRBV7-9
D: -
size: -
J: TRBJ2-7
CDR3: CASSHRDSEPYEQYF
DNA: TGTGCCAGCAGCCATCGGGATTCCGAGCCCTACGAGCAGTACTTC

V: TRBV7-2
D: TRBD2
size: -
J: TRBJ2-1
CDR3: CASSLKVSERGAIEQFF
DNA: TGTGCCAGCAGCTTAAAGGTGTCTGAGCGGGGGGCCATTGAGCAGTTCTTC

V: TRBV10-3
D: TRBD2
size: -
J: TRBJ2-5
CDR3: CAISAQRGASETQYF
DNA: TGTGCCATCAGTGCTCAGCGGGGGGCTTCAGAGACCCAGTACTTC

V: TRBV3-1/TRBV3-2
D: -
size: -
J: TRBJ1-1
CDR3: CASSQSIGDEAFF
DNA: TGTGCCAGCAGCCAATCCATCGGGGATGAAGCTTTCTTT

V: TRBV28
D: TRBD1
size: -
J: TRBJ2-3
CDR3: CASSMGTGDDTQYF
DNA: TGTGCCAGCAGTATGGGGACAGGAGACGATACGCAGTATTTT

V: TRBV10-3
D: -
size: -
J: TRBJ2-3
CDR3: CAISESSRGAGTDTQYF
DNA: TGTGCCATCAGTGAGTCGTCCAGGGGGGCCGGCACAGATACGCAGTATTTT

V: TRBV28
D: -
size: -
J: TRBJ1-1
CDR3: CASSLGARQTEAFF
DNA: TGTGCCAGCAGTTTAGGGGCACGACAAACTGAAGCTTTCTTT

V: TRBV4-3
D: -
size: once
J: TRBJ1-4
CDR3: CASSQELNEGVTNEKLFF
DNA: TGCGCCAGCAGCCAAGAGCTGAATGAGGGGGTAACTAATGAAAAACTGTTTTTT

V: TRBV4-1
D: TRBD2
size: -
J: TRBJ2-5
CDR3: CASSQYGTTTKETQYF
DNA: TGCGCCAGCAGCCAATACGGGACTACCACTAAAGAGACCCAGTACTTC

V: TRBV6-5
D: -
size: once
J: TRBJ2-7
CDR3: CASSSPGFMHEQYF
DNA: TGTGCCAGCAGTTCCCCAGGGTTCATGCACGAGCAGTACTTC

V: TRBV11-3
D: -
size: once
J: TRBJ2-7
CDR3: CASSPGQEGSYEQYF
DNA: TGTGCCAGCAGCCCAGGACAGGAGGGGAGCTACGAGCAGTACTTC

V: TRBV24-1
D: TRBD1
size: -
J: TRBJ2-1
CDR3: CATSDQGQDQGYNEQFF
DNA: TGTGCCACCAGTGACCAAGGACAGGACCAGGGGTACAATGAGCAGTTCTTC

V: TRBV11-1
D: TRBD2
size: -
J: TRBJ2-7
CDR3: CASSTTSGGGYEQYF
DNA: TGTGCCAGCAGCACGACTAGCGGGGGGGGTTACGAGCAGTACTTC

V: TRBV15
D: TRBD1
size: -
J: TRBJ1-2
CDR3: CATSRTLQGAGGYTF
DNA: TGTGCCACCAGCAGAACGCTACAGGGGGCTGGTGGCTACACCTTC

V: TRBV27
D: -
size: -
J: TRBJ1-6
CDR3: CASSIYRFNSPLHF
DNA: TGTGCCAGCAGCATCTACAGGTTTAATTCACCCCTCCACTTT

V: TRBV6-5
D: -
size: -
J: TRBJ2-7
CDR3: CASSPQGKPNEQYF
DNA: TGTGCCAGCAGTCCCCAGGGGAAACCCAACGAGCAGTACTTC

V: TRBV21-1
D: -
size: few
J: TRBJ2-7
CDR3: CASSKGQGSSYEQYF
DNA: TGTGCCAGCAGTAAGGGACAGGGGAGCTCCTACGAGCAGTACTTC

V: TRBV5-6
D: TRBD2
size: -
J: TRBJ2-5
CDR3: CASSPPGAGGHGTQYF
DNA: TGTGCCAGCAGCCCGCCGGGAGCGGGGGGGCATGGGACCCAGTACTTC

V: TRBV3-1/TRBV3-2
D: -
size: once
J: TRBJ1-4
CDR3: CASSPGGGREKLFF
DNA: TGTGCCAGCAGCCCAGGCGGGGGCAGGGAAAAACTGTTTTTT

V: TRBV6-5
D: TRBD2
size: once
J: TRBJ2-1
CDR3: CASSYTSGVYNEQFF
DNA: TGTGCCAGCAGCTATACTAGCGGGGTTTACAATGAGCAGTTCTTC

V: TRBV18
D: -
size: -
J: TRBJ1-2
CDR3: CASSPPNRGDYGYTF
DNA: TGTGCCAGCTCACCACCTAATAGAGGCGACTATGGCTACACCTTC

V: TRBV6-1
D: TRBD1
size: -
J: TRBJ1-5
CDR3: CASSEGAGGGQPQHF
DNA: TGTGCCAGCAGTGAAGGGGCAGGGGGAGGCCAGCCCCAGCATTTT

V: TRBV9
D: -
size: once
J: TRBJ2-1
CDR3: CASSPRLLTDNEQFF
DNA: TGTGCCAGCAGCCCGAGACTATTAACCGACAATGAGCAGTTCTTC

V: TRBV9
D: TRBD2
size: -
J: TRBJ2-3
CDR3: CASSVSGVGTDTQYF
DNA: TGTGCCAGCAGCGTAAGCGGGGTGGGCACAGATACGCAGTATTTT

V: TRBV29-1
D: TRBD2
size: once
J: TRBJ2-7
CDR3: CSVEGVRGERGRPYEQYF
DNA: TGCAGCGTTGAAGGGGTTCGGGGAGAGCGGGGGCGCCCCTACGAGCAGTACTTC